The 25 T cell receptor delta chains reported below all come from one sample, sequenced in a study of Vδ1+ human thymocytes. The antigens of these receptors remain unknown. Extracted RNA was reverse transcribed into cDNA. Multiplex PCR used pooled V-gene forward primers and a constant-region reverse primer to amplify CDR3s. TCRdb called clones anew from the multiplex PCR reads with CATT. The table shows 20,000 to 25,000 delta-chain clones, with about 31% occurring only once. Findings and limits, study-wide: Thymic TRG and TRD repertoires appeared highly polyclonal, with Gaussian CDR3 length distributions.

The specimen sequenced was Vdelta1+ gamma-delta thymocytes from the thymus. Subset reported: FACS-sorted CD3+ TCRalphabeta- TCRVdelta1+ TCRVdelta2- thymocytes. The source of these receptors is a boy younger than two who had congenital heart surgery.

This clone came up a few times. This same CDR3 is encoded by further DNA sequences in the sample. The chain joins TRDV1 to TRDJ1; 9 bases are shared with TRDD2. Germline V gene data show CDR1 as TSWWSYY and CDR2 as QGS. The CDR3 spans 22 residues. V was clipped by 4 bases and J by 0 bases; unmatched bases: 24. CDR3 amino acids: CALGVPGLPTGRGRVHTDKLIF. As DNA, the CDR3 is TGTGCTCTTGGGGTCCCCGGCCTTCCTACTGGTAGGGGAAGGGTCCACACCGATAAACTCATCTTT.

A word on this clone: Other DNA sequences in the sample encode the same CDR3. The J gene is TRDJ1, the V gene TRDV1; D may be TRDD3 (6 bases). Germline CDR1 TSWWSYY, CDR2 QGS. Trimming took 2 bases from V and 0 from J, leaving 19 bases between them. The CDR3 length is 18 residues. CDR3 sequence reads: CALGEGDGGYRYTDKLIF. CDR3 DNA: TGTGCTCTTGGGGAAGGGGATGGTGGATACCGGTACACCGATAAACTCATCTTT.

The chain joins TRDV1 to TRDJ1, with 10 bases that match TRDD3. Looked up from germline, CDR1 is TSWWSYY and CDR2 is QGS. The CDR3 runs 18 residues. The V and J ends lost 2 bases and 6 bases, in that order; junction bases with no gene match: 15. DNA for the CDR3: TGTGCTCTTGGGGAAAAGTTAGTACTGGGGGATCCGCGATATAAACTCATCTTT. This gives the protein CALGEKLVLGDPRYKLIF.

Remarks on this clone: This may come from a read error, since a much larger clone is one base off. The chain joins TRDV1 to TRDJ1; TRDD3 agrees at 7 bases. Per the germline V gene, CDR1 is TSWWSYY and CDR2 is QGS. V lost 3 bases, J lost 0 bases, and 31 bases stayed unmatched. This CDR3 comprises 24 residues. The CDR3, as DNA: TGTGCTCTTGGGGACCCCCGGGGCACTCTACGTGGCCCGACTGGGGTAGTGTACACCGATAAACTCATCTTT. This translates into CALGDPRGTLRGPTGVVYTDKLIF.

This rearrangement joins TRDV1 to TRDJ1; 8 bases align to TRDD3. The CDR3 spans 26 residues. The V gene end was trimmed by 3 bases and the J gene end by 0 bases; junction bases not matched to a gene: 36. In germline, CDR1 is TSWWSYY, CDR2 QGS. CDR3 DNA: TGTGCTCTTGGGGATCCTGGGGGGCCTCCTTATATCGCTTCGGGGATACCCGGCTGGTACACCGATAAACTCATCTTT. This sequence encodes CALGDPGGPPYIASGIPGWYTDKLIF.

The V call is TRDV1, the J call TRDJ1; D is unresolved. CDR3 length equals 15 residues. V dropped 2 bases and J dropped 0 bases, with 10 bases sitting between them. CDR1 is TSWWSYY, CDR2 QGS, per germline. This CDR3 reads CALGETPTHTDKLIF. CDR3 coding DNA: TGTGCTCTTGGGGAAACTCCGACTCACACCGATAAACTCATCTTT.

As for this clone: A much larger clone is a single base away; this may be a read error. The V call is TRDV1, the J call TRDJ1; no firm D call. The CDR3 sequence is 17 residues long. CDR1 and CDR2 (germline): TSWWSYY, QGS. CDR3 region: CALEELEEKAYTDKLIF. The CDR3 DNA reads TGTGCTCTTGAGGAACTAGAGGAAAAGGCCTACACCGATAAACTCATCTTT.

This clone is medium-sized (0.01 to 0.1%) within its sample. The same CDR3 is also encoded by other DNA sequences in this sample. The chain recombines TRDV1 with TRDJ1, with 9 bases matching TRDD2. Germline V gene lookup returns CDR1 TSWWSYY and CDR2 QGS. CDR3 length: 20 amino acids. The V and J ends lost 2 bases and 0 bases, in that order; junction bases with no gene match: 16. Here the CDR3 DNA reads TGTGCTCTTGGGGAAAACCTTCCTACGGACTGGTTACTGTACACCGATAAACTCATCTTT. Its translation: CALGENLPTDWLLYTDKLIF.

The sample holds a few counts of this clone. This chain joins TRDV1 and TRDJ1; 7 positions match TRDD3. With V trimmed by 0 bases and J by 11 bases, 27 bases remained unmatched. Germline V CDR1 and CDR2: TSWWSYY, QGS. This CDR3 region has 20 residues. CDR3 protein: CALGELHLQKHWGFMSSLIF. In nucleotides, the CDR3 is TGTGCTCTTGGGGAACTACACCTACAAAAGCACTGGGGATTTATGTCGTCTCTCATCTTT.

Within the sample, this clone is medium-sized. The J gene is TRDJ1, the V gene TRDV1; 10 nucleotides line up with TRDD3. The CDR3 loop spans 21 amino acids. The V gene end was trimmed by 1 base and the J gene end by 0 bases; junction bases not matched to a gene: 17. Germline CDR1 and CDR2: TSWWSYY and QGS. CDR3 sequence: CALGERGAMGDTAAHTDKLIF. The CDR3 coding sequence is TGTGCTCTTGGGGAACGGGGAGCAATGGGGGATACTGCGGCCCACACCGATAAACTCATCTTT.

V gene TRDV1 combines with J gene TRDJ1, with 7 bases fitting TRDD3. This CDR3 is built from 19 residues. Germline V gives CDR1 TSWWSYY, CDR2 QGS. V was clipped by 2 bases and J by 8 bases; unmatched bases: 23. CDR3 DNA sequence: TGTGCTCTTGGGGAAAGTGTAGGCCCTACGGAGGTGGGGGAGACAAAACTCATCTTT. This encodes CALGESVGPTEVGETKLIF.

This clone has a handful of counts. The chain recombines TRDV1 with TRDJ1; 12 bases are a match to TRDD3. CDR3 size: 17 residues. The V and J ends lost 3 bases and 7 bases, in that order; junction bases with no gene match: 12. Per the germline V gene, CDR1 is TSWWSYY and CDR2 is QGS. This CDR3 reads CALGEVGWGIREGKLIF. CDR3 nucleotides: TGTGCTCTTGGGGAGGTAGGCTGGGGGATACGTGAGGGTAAACTCATCTTT.

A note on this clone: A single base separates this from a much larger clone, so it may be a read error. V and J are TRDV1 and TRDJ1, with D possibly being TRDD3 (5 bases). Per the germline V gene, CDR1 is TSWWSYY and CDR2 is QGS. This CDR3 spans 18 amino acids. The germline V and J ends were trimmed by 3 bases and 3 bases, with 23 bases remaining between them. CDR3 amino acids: CALGDPFPPYWMSDKLIF. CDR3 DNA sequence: TGTGCTCTTGGGGACCCTTTCCCCCCGTACTGGATGTCCGATAAACTCATCTTT.

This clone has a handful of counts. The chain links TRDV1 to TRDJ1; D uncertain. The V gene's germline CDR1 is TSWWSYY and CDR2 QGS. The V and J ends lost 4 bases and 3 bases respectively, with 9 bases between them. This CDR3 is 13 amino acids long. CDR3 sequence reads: CALGGNNADKLIF. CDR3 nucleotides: TGTGCTCTTGGGGGCAATAACGCCGATAAACTCATCTTT.

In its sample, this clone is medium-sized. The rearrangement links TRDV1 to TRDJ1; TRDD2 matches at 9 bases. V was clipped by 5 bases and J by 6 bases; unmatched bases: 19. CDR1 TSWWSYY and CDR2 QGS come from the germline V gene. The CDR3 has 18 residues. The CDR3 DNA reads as TGTGCTCTTGGGCCACAGGCCTTCCTACGTCTGGGGGTCCATAAACTCATCTTT. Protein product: CALGPQAFLRLGVHKLIF.

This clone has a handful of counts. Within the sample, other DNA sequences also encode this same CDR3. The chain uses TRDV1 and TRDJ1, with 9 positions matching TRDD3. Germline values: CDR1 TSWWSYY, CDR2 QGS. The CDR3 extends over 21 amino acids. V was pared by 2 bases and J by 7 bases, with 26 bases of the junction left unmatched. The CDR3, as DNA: TGTGCTCTTGGGGAATATCCCTGGGGGATCGGCTTGTTCCCAGGCGTCCCTAAACTCATCTTT. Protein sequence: CALGEYPWGIGLFPGVPKLIF.

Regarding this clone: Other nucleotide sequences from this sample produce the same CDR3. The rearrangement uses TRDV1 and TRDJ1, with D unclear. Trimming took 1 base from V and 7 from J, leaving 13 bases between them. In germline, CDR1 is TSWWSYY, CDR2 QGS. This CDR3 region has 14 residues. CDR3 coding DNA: TGTGCTCTTGGGGAACACCCCCAAGCTGGTAAACTCATCTTT. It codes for CALGEHPQAGKLIF.

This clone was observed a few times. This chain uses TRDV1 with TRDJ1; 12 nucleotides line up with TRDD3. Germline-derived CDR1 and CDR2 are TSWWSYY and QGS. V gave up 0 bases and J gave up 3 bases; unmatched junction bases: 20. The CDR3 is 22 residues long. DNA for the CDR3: TGTGCTCTTGGGGAACTTAAGGTGCTTTCTAAACCTGGGGGATACGCTGCCGATAAACTCATCTTT. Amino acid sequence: CALGELKVLSKPGGYAADKLIF.

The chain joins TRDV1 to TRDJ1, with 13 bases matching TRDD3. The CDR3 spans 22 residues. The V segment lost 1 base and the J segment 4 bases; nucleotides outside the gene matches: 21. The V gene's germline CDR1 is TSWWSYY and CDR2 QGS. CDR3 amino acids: CALGEQPSRTYWGIRGSDKLIF. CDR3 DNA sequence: TGTGCTCTTGGGGAACAGCCTTCCCGCACTTACTGGGGGATACGGGGAAGCGATAAACTCATCTTT.

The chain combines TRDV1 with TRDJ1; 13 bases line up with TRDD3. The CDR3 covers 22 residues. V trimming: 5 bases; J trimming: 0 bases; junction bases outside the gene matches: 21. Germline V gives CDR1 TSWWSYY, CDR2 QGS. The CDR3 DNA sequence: TGTGCTCTTGGGCACTTCCCCTCCTACTGGGGGATACGCGTGGAAAACACCGATAAACTCATCTTT. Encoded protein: CALGHFPSYWGIRVENTDKLIF.

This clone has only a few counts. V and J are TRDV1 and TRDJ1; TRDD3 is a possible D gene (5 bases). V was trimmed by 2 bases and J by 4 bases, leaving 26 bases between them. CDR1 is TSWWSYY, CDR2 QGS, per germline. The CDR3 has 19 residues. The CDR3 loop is CALGEEVWDLRLKGDKLIF. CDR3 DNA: TGTGCTCTTGGGGAAGAGGTCTGGGATCTCCGTCTAAAGGGCGATAAACTCATCTTT.

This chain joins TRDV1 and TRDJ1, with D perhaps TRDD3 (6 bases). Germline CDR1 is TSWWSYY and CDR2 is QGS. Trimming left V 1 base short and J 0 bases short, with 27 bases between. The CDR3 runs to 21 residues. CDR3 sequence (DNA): TGTGCTCTTGGGGAACACGGTACCATACACCTGAAGGGGGGGAACACCGATAAACTCATCTTT. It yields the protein CALGEHGTIHLKGGNTDKLIF.

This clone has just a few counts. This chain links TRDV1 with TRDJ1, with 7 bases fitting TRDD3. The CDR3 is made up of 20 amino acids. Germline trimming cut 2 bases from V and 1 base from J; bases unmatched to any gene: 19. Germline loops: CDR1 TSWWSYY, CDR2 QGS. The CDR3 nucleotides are TGTGCTCTTGGGGAATCCCTCGCTTCCCCTCCACTGGGGAGCACCGATAAACTCATCTTT. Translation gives CALGESLASPPLGSTDKLIF.

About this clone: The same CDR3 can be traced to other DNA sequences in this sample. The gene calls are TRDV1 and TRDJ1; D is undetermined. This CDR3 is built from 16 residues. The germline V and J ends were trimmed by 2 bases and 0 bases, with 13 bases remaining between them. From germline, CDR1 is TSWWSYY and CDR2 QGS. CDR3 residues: CALGEKSRGYTDKLIF. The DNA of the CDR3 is TGTGCTCTTGGGGAAAAGTCTCGTGGTTACACCGATAAACTCATCTTT.

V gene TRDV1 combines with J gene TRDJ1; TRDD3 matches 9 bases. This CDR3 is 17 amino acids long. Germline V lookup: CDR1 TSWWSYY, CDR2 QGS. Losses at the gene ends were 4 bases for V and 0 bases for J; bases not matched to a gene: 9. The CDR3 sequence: CALGGYPPGGYTDKLIF. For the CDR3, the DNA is TGTGCTCTTGGGGGATATCCTCCTGGGGGATACACCGATAAACTCATCTTT.